What follows are 25 T cell receptor beta chains derived from one specimen sequenced in a study of CD8 T cells in ankylosing spondylitis. TCRdb reanalysed the 5' RACE reads using MiXCR and keeps one entry per CDR3 protein. This sample carries fewer than 200,000 distinct CDR3 sequences, roughly 20% of them seen once, and the ten largest clones take roughly 4.5%. The sequenced material came from blood, either unsorted or a sorted T cell fraction (not recorded which). These receptor sequences come from a male donor aged 10 to 35 with ankylosing spondylitis or in good health (not recorded which).

This clonotype was detected many times. The V gene is TRBV7-2, the J gene TRBJ2-3; unclear D gene. Germline-derived CDR1 and CDR2 are SGHTA and FQGNSA. The CDR3 is 15 residues long. V lost 2 bases to trimming and J lost 0 bases, with 9 bases between them. CDR3 in amino acids: CASSLFKASTDTQYF. In DNA, the CDR3 is TGTGCCAGCAGCTTATTCAAGGCTAGCACAGATACGCAGTATTTT.

This clonotype was seen at least ten times. V and J are TRBV6-5 and TRBJ1-5; the match to TRBD1 covers 10 bases. CDR3 size: 16 residues. V trimming: 4 bases; J trimming: 7 bases; junction bases outside the gene matches: 10. Per the germline V gene, CDR1 is MNHEY and CDR2 is SVGAGI. CDR3 residues: CASSSTTGGAGQPQHF. The CDR3 DNA reads as TGTGCCAGCAGTTCCACGACAGGGGGCGCGGGGCAGCCCCAGCATTTT.

The J gene is TRBJ2-2, the V gene TRBV29-1; 10 bases are shared with TRBD1. CDR3 length: 14 residues. Looked up from germline, CDR1 is SQVTM and CDR2 is ANQGSEA. Germline trimming cut 5 bases from V and 4 bases from J; bases unmatched to any gene: 4. CDR3 protein: CSVTGTGATGELFF. The CDR3 nucleotides are TGCAGCGTTACCGGGACAGGGGCCACCGGGGAGCTGTTTTTT.

The chain has TRBV11-3 and TRBJ2-1; the D gene is possibly TRBD2 (6 bases). Trimming shortened V by 1 base and J by 8 bases, and 18 bases separated the two germline ends. The CDR3 is 16 amino acids. The germline CDR1 and CDR2 sequences are SGHNT and YENEEA. CDR3 in amino acids: CASSLVTAGRLHEQFF. The CDR3 DNA follows: TGTGCCAGCAGCTTAGTTACGGCAGGGAGGCTGCATGAGCAGTTCTTC.

This clonotype was seen repeatedly, ten times or more. V usage is TRBV30 and J usage is TRBJ2-1, with D perhaps given as TRBD1 or TRBD2 (6 bases each). CDR1 GTSNPN and CDR2 SVGIG come from the germline V gene (reference sequence). This CDR3 is 15 amino acids long. V dropped 3 bases and J dropped 5 bases, with 17 bases sitting between them. CDR3 region: CAWRPTGARHNEQFF. CDR3 nucleotide sequence: TGTGCCTGGAGACCAACGGGGGCCCGACACAATGAGCAGTTCTTC.

This chain connects TRBV12-3 or TRBV12-4 to TRBJ2-1; the D gene is possibly TRBD2 (5 bases). Trimming left V 6 bases short and J 14 bases short, with 14 bases between. The CDR3 runs to 11 residues. The CDR3 bases are TGTGCCAGCAGCCGGAGCGGTATCGAGTTCTTC. Translation: CASSRSGIEFF.

The gene calls are TRBV9 and TRBJ1-3; no firm D call. Germline CDR1 reads SGDLS; CDR2 reads YYNGEE. Trimming took off 1 base at V and 6 bases at J, with 5 bases between the two ends. This CDR3 is built from 12 residues. The CDR3 region has the DNA TGTGCCAGCAGCGTATACGAAAACACCATATATTTT. Residues: CASSVYENTIYF.

This clonotype was picked up many times. The chain is built from TRBV29-1 and TRBJ2-1, with TRBD2 identical over 11 bases. The CDR3 totals 14 residues. CDR1 SQVTM and CDR2 ANQGSEA come from the germline V gene. Trimming removed 3 bases from V and 9 bases from J; junction bases left unmatched: 7. The CDR3 here is CSVDQLAGASEQFF. The CDR3 DNA reads as TGCAGCGTTGACCAACTAGCGGGAGCGAGTGAGCAGTTCTTC.

This sequence joins TRBV20-1 and TRBJ2-2; D is ambiguous. The germline V and J ends were trimmed by 0 bases and 2 bases, with 10 bases remaining between them. In germline, CDR1 is DFQATT, CDR2 SNEGSKA (reference sequence). CDR3 length: 15 residues. CDR3 residues: CSARDIAVNTGELFF. The DNA of the CDR3 is TGCAGTGCTAGAGATATTGCAGTTAACACCGGGGAGCTGTTTTTT.

The sample holds many counts of this clonotype. This CDR3 is missing its conserved last phenylalanine or tryptophan, likely due to a read error. No DNA is shown, since the ends of the CDR3 on it are uncertain; the CDR3 is the one TCRdb lists. V usage is TRBV12-3 or TRBV12-4 and J usage is TRBJ2-1; TRBD1, the table's D call, was not compared with the DNA. The CDR3 adds up to 11 amino acids, both ends counted. CDR3 protein: CASSWGTGAKV.

This clonotype was found many times. This CDR3 reads CASSPLTSGSFNEQFF. CDR3 coding DNA: TGTGCCAGCAGCCCTCTTACTAGCGGGAGTTTCAATGAGCAGTTCTTC. The gene calls are TRBV6-6 and TRBJ2-1; 11 bases map to TRBD2. CDR1 is MNHNY and CDR2 is SVGAGI in the germline V gene (reference sequence). The CDR3 has 16 amino acids. Trimming cost V 6 bases and J 6 bases; bases outside gene matches: 10.

Many counts were recorded for this clonotype. The rearrangement links TRBV9 to TRBJ1-1, with 7 bases lining up with TRBD1. There are 16 residues in the CDR3. Trimming took 0 bases from V and 0 from J; bases not matched to a gene: 5. The V gene's germline CDR1 is SGDLS and CDR2 YYNGEE. For the CDR3, the DNA is TGTGCCAGCAGCGTAGGTGGGACAGACATGAACACTGAAGCTTTCTTT. Residues: CASSVGGTDMNTEAFF.

The rearrangement uses TRBV15 and TRBJ1-6; the D is unclear. V was clipped by 1 base and J by 0 bases, with 10 bases between them. Germline CDR1 is LNHNV and CDR2 is YYDKDF (reference sequence). The CDR3 length is 17 residues. The CDR3 region is CATSRVARSSYNSPLHF. CDR3 nucleotides: TGTGCCACCAGCAGAGTAGCCCGGAGCTCCTATAATTCACCCCTCCACTTT.

This clonotype was seen ten or more times. The DNA for the CDR3 is TGTGCCAGCAGCACCGGACGGCTGCTTAACTATGGCTACACCTTC. As protein: CASSTGRLLNYGYTF. The chain uses TRBV7-9 and TRBJ1-2, with D uncertain. This CDR3 spans 15 amino acids. From germline, CDR1 is SEHNR and CDR2 FQNEAQ (reference sequence). With 5 bases removed from V and 1 base from J, the gap between germline ends came to 14 bases. The variable domain in full, with the rest retrieved from reference TRBV7-9 and TRBJ1-2, is DTGVSQNPRHKITKRGQNVTFRCDPISEHNRLYWYRQTLGQGPEFLTYFQNEAQLEKSRLLSDRFSAERPKGSFSTLEIQRTEQGDSAMYLCASSTGRLLNYGYTFGSGTRLTVV.

This clonotype was observed at least ten times. The rearrangement joins TRBV4-1 to TRBJ2-1, with 7 bases fitting TRBD2. The junction had 4 bases not matched to a gene; V was cut back by 1 base and J by 13 bases. The CDR3 length is 12 residues. The V gene's germline CDR1 is MGHRA and CDR2 YSYEKL. The CDR3 protein is CASSQVSGAQFF. CDR3 sequence (DNA): TGCGCCAGCAGCCAAGTCAGCGGGGCTCAGTTCTTC.

In its sample, this clonotype was seen many times. The chain employs TRBV29-1 and TRBJ1-2, with D maybe TRBD1 (5 bases). This CDR3 contains 12 residues. CDR1 and CDR2 (germline): SQVTM, ANQGSEA. The CDR3 loop reads CSCRTGAEGYTF. The CDR3 DNA reads as TGCAGTTGTCGCACAGGTGCGGAGGGCTACACCTTC.

There are many counts of this clonotype. The J gene is TRBJ2-7, the V gene TRBV20-1; D gene ambiguous. The CDR3 length is 11 residues. Germline assignment: CDR1 DFQATT and CDR2 SNEGSKA (reference sequence). Trimming took 6 bases from V and 4 from J, leaving 10 bases between them. The CDR3 loop reads CSAWRRYEQYF. The CDR3 DNA reads TGCAGTGCCTGGCGCCGGTACGAGCAGTACTTC.

This clonotype occurred many times. The chain recombines TRBV12-3 or TRBV12-4 with TRBJ2-3; 12 positions agree with TRBD2. CDR3 length equals 16 residues. V lost 5 bases to trimming and J lost 6 bases; unmatched junction nucleotides: 9. CDR3 DNA sequence: TGTGCCAGCAGTCCACGGACTAGCGGGGCCTGGGATACGCAGTATTTT. Translated: CASSPRTSGAWDTQYF.

The chain's CDR3 is CASSLRVLETQYF. The CDR3 region has the DNA TGTGCCAGCAGCTTAAGAGTCCTGGAGACCCAGTACTTC. The gene calls are TRBV7-6 and TRBJ2-5; D is unresolved. With 2 bases removed from V and 5 bases from J, the gap between germline ends came to 9 bases. Germline CDR1 SGHVS, CDR2 FNYEAQ. The CDR3 covers 13 residues. The full variable domain, its missing parts supplied by reference TRBV7-6 and TRBJ2-5, is GAGVSQSPRYKVTKRGQDVALRCDPISGHVSLYWYRQALGQGPEFLTYFNYEAQQDKSGLPNDRFSAERPEGSISTLTIQRTEQRDSAMYRCASSLRVLETQYFGPGTRLLVL.

This clonotype has ten or more counts. The V and J genes are TRBV14 and TRBJ1-4, with 9 bases fitting TRBD1. Germline V gene lookup returns CDR1 SGHDN and CDR2 FVKESK. V shed 5 bases and J 6 bases; nucleotides not matched to a gene: 4. CDR3 length equals 14 residues. CDR3 residues: CASSARTGDEKLFF. The CDR3 region has the DNA TGTGCCAGCAGCGCGCGGACAGGGGATGAAAAACTGTTTTTT.

In its sample, this clonotype was seen many times. The V gene is TRBV7-6, the J gene TRBJ2-1, with TRBD2 matching 13 bases. Germline lookup yields CDR1 SGHVS and CDR2 FNYEAQ. V lost 5 bases and J lost 4; bases outside the gene matches: 5. This CDR3 region has 16 residues. CDR3 DNA sequence: TGTGCCAGCAGCGGACTAGCGGGAGTTGCTTACAATGAGCAGTTCTTC. Translating it yields CASSGLAGVAYNEQFF.

This clonotype was seen repeatedly, ten times or more. This chain links TRBV12-3 or TRBV12-4 with TRBJ2-6; TRBD2 might be the D (6 bases). CDR3 length equals 16 residues. V lost 3 bases to trimming and J lost 1 base, with 10 bases between them. The CDR3 is CASSFFRGSGANVLTF. The CDR3 DNA reads TGTGCCAGCAGTTTCTTTCGGGGGTCTGGGGCCAACGTCCTGACTTTC.

This clonotype was picked up many times. This chain links TRBV20-1 with TRBJ1-5, with 9 bases aligning to TRBD1. The CDR3 spans 14 residues. Germline V gives CDR1 DFQATT, CDR2 SNEGSKA (reference sequence). J gave up 5 bases and V 6 bases, and 8 bases lay outside the gene matches. In DNA form, the CDR3 reads TGCAGTGCACTACCTGGACAGGGGTATCAGCCCCAGCATTTT. This codes for CSALPGQGYQPQHF.

At least ten counts were recorded for this clonotype. The rearrangement joins TRBV19 to TRBJ2-1; TRBD2 matches at 8 bases. Germline CDR1 is LNHDA and CDR2 is SQIVND (reference sequence). V shed 5 bases, J shed 6 bases, and the junction held 3 bases outside the gene matches. The CDR3 is 13 amino acids. The CDR3 region has the DNA TGTGCCAGTAGTTACGGGGGGGGCAATGAGCAGTTCTTC. It translates to CASSYGGGNEQFF.

This clonotype appeared many times. The chain has TRBV6-5 and TRBJ1-3; the match to TRBD1 covers 8 bases. CDR3 length: 16 residues. V lost 5 bases to trimming and J lost 4 bases; unmatched junction nucleotides: 10. In germline, CDR1 is MNHEY, CDR2 SVGAGI. CDR3 loop: CASSRQGIQLGNTIYF. In DNA form, the CDR3 reads TGTGCCAGCAGTCGACAGGGGATCCAATTAGGAAACACCATATATTTT.